This T cell receptor (beta chain) was sequenced during a study of T cell responses to AZD1222 COVID-19 vaccine. General observations from the study: Baseline seropositivity characterized only a handful of AZD1222 recipients.

Germline V lookup: CDR1 SGHAT, CDR2 FQNNGV. Trimming shortened V by 1 base and J by 0 bases, and 10 bases separated the two germline ends. The length of the CDR3 is 15 residues. Worth noting for this clone: What it binds is not known.

The data were produced by immunoSEQ multiplex PCR, yet TCRdb's version contains in-frame clones alone and is incomplete. The table records about 56,000 clones, 80% to 90% of them present only once. The V call is TRBV11-2, the J call TRBJ2-7; D is ambiguous. This specimen consisted of peripheral blood, obtained on day 0 of AZD1222 vaccination. This clonotype originated in an adult in good health. The CDR3 here is CASSLVYSNSYEQYF. The CDR3 nucleotides read TGTGCCAGCAGCTTAGTTTATTCCAACTCCTACGAGCAGTACTTC. Complete variable domain (other parts from reference TRBV11-2 and TRBJ2-7): EAGVAQSPRYKIIEKRQSVAFWCNPISGHATLYWYQQILGQGPKLLIQFQNNGVVDDSQLPKDRFSAERLKGVDSTLKIQPAKLEDSAVYLCASSLVYSNSYEQYFGPGTRLTVT.